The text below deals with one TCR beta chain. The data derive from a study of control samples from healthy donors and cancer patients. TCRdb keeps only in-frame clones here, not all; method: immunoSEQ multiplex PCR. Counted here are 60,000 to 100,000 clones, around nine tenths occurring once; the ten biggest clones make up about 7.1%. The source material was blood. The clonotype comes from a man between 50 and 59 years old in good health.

CDR3 DNA sequence: TGTGCCAGCAGCCTTAATCCGGGACACTCTGGAAACACCATATATTTT. This sequence encodes CASSLNPGHSGNTIYF. The rearrangement joins TRBV3-1 (or the pseudogene TRBV3-2) to TRBJ1-3, with D perhaps TRBD1 (6 bases). The germline V and J ends were trimmed by 4 bases and 0 bases, with 13 bases remaining between them. Germline V gene sequence: CDR1 LGHDT, CDR2 YNNKEL (reference sequence). CDR3 length equals 16 residues.